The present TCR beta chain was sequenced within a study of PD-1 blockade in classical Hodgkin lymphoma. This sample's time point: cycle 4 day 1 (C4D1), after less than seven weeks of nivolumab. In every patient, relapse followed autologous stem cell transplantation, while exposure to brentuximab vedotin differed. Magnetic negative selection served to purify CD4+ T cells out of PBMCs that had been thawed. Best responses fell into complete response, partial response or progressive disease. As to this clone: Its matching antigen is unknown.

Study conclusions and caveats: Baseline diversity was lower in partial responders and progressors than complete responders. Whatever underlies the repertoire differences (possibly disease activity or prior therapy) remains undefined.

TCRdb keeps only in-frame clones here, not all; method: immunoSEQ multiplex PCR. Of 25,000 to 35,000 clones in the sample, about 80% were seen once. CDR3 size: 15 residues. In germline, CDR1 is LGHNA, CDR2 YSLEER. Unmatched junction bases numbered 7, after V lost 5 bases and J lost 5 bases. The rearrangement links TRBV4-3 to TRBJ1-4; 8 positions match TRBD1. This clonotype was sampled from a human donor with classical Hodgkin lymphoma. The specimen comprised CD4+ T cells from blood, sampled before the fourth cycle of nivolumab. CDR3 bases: TGCGCCAGCAGCGTTCAGGACAGGGCAAATGAAAAACTGTTTTTT. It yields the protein CASSVQDRANEKLFF.